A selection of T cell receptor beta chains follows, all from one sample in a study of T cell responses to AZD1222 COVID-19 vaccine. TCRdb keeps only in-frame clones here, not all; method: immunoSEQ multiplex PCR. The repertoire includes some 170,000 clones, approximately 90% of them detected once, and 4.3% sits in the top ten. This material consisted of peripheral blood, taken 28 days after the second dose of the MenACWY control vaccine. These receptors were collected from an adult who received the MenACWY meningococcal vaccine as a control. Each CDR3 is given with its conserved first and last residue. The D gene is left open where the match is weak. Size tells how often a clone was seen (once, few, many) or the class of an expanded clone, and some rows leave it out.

CDR3 protein: CASSGSSSGANVLTF
CDR3 DNA: TGTGCCAGCAGTGGCTCTAGCTCGGGGGCCAACGTCCTGACTTTC
D gene: .
J gene: TRBJ2-6
clone size: .
V gene: TRBV2

CDR3 protein: CASGQLGYEQYF
CDR3 DNA: TGTGCCAGCGGCCAGCTGGGGTACGAGCAGTACTTC
D gene: .
J gene: TRBJ2-7
clone size: .
V gene: TRBV28

CDR3 protein: CASSIVTRGNTEAFF
CDR3 DNA: TGTGCCAGTAGTATAGTTACGAGAGGGAACACTGAAGCTTTCTTT
D gene: .
J gene: TRBJ1-1
clone size: few
V gene: TRBV19

CDR3 protein: CASSSQYGYTF
CDR3 DNA: TGTGCCAGCAGTTCTCAGTATGGCTACACCTTC
D gene: .
J gene: TRBJ1-2
clone size: .
V gene: TRBV12-3/TRBV12-4

CDR3 protein: CATSRGRQETQYF
CDR3 DNA: TGTGCCACCAGCAGGGGTAGGCAAGAGACCCAGTACTTC
D gene: .
J gene: TRBJ2-5
clone size: .
V gene: TRBV15

CDR3 protein: CASKLAGVETQYF
CDR3 DNA: TGTGCCAGCAAGCTAGCGGGAGTGGAGACCCAGTACTTC
D gene: TRBD2
J gene: TRBJ2-5
clone size: .
V gene: TRBV27

CDR3 protein: CANRGGVGSLYEQYF
CDR3 DNA: TGTGCTAATCGTGGAGGGGTGGGCAGTCTCTACGAGCAGTACTTC
D gene: .
J gene: TRBJ2-7
clone size: .
V gene: TRBV2

CDR3 protein: CASLLEAADTQYF
CDR3 DNA: TGTGCCAGCCTACTAGAAGCCGCAGATACGCAGTATTTT
D gene: .
J gene: TRBJ2-3
clone size: .
V gene: TRBV2

CDR3 protein: CASSLVARVRALGETQYF
CDR3 DNA: TGTGCCAGCAGCTTAGTGGCCCGTGTCCGGGCTCTGGGGGAGACCCAGTACTTC
D gene: .
J gene: TRBJ2-5
clone size: .
V gene: TRBV7-2

CDR3 protein: CATGKGGFTDTQYF
CDR3 DNA: TGTGCTACCGGGAAGGGAGGATTTACAGATACGCAGTATTTT
D gene: .
J gene: TRBJ2-3
clone size: .
V gene: TRBV24-1

CDR3 protein: CASSQVSGRHNEQFF
CDR3 DNA: TGCGCCAGCAGCCAAGTGAGCGGGAGGCACAATGAGCAGTTCTTC
D gene: TRBD2
J gene: TRBJ2-1
clone size: .
V gene: TRBV4-3

CDR3 protein: CATSRDSGVHNEQFF
CDR3 DNA: TGTGCCACCAGCAGAGATAGCGGGGTACACAATGAGCAGTTCTTC
D gene: TRBD2
J gene: TRBJ2-1
clone size: .
V gene: TRBV15

CDR3 protein: CASSTVMGLVAEQYF
CDR3 DNA: TGTGCCAGTAGTACAGTCATGGGACTGGTAGCCGAGCAGTACTTC
D gene: .
J gene: TRBJ2-7
clone size: .
V gene: TRBV19

CDR3 protein: CASSFRGNYGYTF
CDR3 DNA: TGTGCCAGTAGTTTCAGGGGTAACTATGGCTACACCTTC
D gene: .
J gene: TRBJ1-2
clone size: .
V gene: TRBV19

CDR3 protein: CASSQANSPLHF
CDR3 DNA: TGCGCCAGCAGCCAAGCTAATTCACCCCTCCACTTT
D gene: .
J gene: TRBJ1-6
clone size: .
V gene: TRBV4-3

CDR3 protein: CASSLMAIEGGAGGYTF
CDR3 DNA: TGTGCCAGCAGCTTAATGGCAATCGAAGGGGGCGCGGGTGGCTACACCTTC
D gene: TRBD1
J gene: TRBJ1-2
clone size: .
V gene: TRBV7-2

CDR3 protein: CASNSGTGVGTEAFF
CDR3 DNA: TGTGCCAGCAATTCCGGGACAGGGGTAGGCACTGAAGCTTTCTTT
D gene: TRBD1
J gene: TRBJ1-1
clone size: once
V gene: TRBV14

CDR3 protein: CASSYQTGRRYGYTF
CDR3 DNA: TGTGCCAGCAGTTATCAAACAGGGCGTCGCTATGGCTACACCTTC
D gene: .
J gene: TRBJ1-2
clone size: .
V gene: TRBV6-5

CDR3 protein: CASSMPGRGITGELFF
CDR3 DNA: TGTGCCAGTAGTATGCCGGGTAGGGGTATCACCGGGGAGCTGTTTTTT
D gene: .
J gene: TRBJ2-2
clone size: .
V gene: TRBV19

CDR3 protein: CSASQGVNQPQHF
CDR3 DNA: TGCAGCGCTAGCCAGGGGGTTAATCAGCCCCAGCATTTT
D gene: TRBD1
J gene: TRBJ1-5
clone size: .
V gene: TRBV29-1

CDR3 protein: CASSVLREQFF
CDR3 DNA: TGTGCCAGCAGTGTATTAAGAGAGCAGTTCTTC
D gene: .
J gene: TRBJ2-1
clone size: .
V gene: TRBV2

CDR3 protein: CASSQERRVNTEAFF
CDR3 DNA: TGTGCCAGCAGCCAAGAGAGGAGAGTGAACACTGAAGCTTTCTTT
D gene: .
J gene: TRBJ1-1
clone size: once
V gene: TRBV3-1/TRBV3-2

CDR3 protein: CASRTLTESSYEQYF
CDR3 DNA: TGTGCCAGCAGAACCCTGACAGAGAGCTCCTACGAGCAGTACTTC
D gene: .
J gene: TRBJ2-7
clone size: few
V gene: TRBV6-5

CDR3 protein: CASRSAGRGHEQYF
CDR3 DNA: TGCGCCAGCAGGTCAGCGGGACGGGGCCACGAGCAGTACTTC
D gene: TRBD2
J gene: TRBJ2-7
clone size: .
V gene: TRBV5-1

CDR3 protein: CASSTPGRGRDRVQYF
CDR3 DNA: TGTGCCAGCAGCACCCCTGGGCGAGGGAGGGATCGAGTGCAGTACTTC
D gene: TRBD2
J gene: TRBJ2-7
clone size: few
V gene: TRBV9

CDR3 protein: CASSLGRDTQYF
CDR3 DNA: TGTGCCAGCAGCTTGGGACGAGATACGCAGTATTTT
D gene: .
J gene: TRBJ2-3
clone size: .
V gene: TRBV5-6

CDR3 protein: CASTHGASGRGRNEQFF
CDR3 DNA: TGTGCCAGCACCCATGGGGCTAGCGGGAGGGGTCGGAATGAGCAGTTCTTC
D gene: TRBD2
J gene: TRBJ2-1
clone size: .
V gene: TRBV28

CDR3 protein: CASSDQNWSPLHF
CDR3 DNA: TGTGCCAGCAGTGATCAGAACTGGTCACCCCTCCACTTT
D gene: .
J gene: TRBJ1-6
clone size: .
V gene: TRBV6-1

CDR3 protein: CASRIRQGVEQYF
CDR3 DNA: TGTGCCAGCAGGATACGACAGGGGGTCGAGCAGTACTTC
D gene: TRBD1
J gene: TRBJ2-7
clone size: .
V gene: TRBV12-3/TRBV12-4

CDR3 protein: CASSFSENTEAFF
CDR3 DNA: TGTGCCAGCAGCTTTTCGGAGAACACTGAAGCTTTCTTT
D gene: .
J gene: TRBJ1-1
clone size: .
V gene: TRBV7-2

CDR3 protein: CASSLSAQGSYEQYF
CDR3 DNA: TGCGCCAGCAGCCTCTCGGCTCAGGGATCCTACGAGCAGTACTTC
D gene: .
J gene: TRBJ2-7
clone size: once
V gene: TRBV4-3

CDR3 protein: CASSPRLGLAGRDEQFF
CDR3 DNA: TGTGCCAGCAGTCCGCGCCTCGGACTAGCGGGAAGGGATGAGCAGTTCTTC
D gene: TRBD2
J gene: TRBJ2-1
clone size: .
V gene: TRBV27

CDR3 protein: CASSIRANTEAFF
CDR3 DNA: TGTGCCAGCAGCATCCGGGCGAACACTGAAGCTTTCTTT
D gene: .
J gene: TRBJ1-1
clone size: once
V gene: TRBV2

CDR3 protein: CASSLVGGSSYNEQFF
CDR3 DNA: TGTGCCAGCAGCTTGGTCGGGGGGAGCTCCTACAATGAGCAGTTCTTC
D gene: TRBD2
J gene: TRBJ2-1
clone size: .
V gene: TRBV7-8

CDR3 protein: CASSLFLGGRNEKLFF
CDR3 DNA: TGCGCCAGCAGCTTGTTCTTGGGTGGGAGAAATGAAAAACTGTTTTTT
D gene: .
J gene: TRBJ1-4
clone size: once
V gene: TRBV5-1

CDR3 protein: CASSLGPGQGDGYTF
CDR3 DNA: TGCGCCAGCAGCTTGGGCCCGGGACAGGGGGACGGCTACACCTTC
D gene: TRBD1
J gene: TRBJ1-2
clone size: .
V gene: TRBV5-1

CDR3 protein: CASSLFSPGSWSGNEQFF
CDR3 DNA: TGTGCCAGCAGTTTATTTTCCCCAGGGAGCTGGTCTGGGAATGAGCAGTTCTTC
D gene: .
J gene: TRBJ2-1
clone size: .
V gene: TRBV27

CDR3 protein: CALRNTEAFF
CDR3 DNA: TGTGCCCTCAGAAACACTGAAGCTTTCTTT
D gene: .
J gene: TRBJ1-1
clone size: .
V gene: TRBV6-5

CDR3 protein: CASSPRDSQETQYF
CDR3 DNA: TGTGCCAGCTCACCACGAGACTCACAAGAGACCCAGTACTTC
D gene: .
J gene: TRBJ2-5
clone size: .
V gene: TRBV18

CDR3 protein: CASSVRGSRPGELFF
CDR3 DNA: TGTGCCAGCAGTGTTCGGGGATCGAGGCCCGGGGAGCTGTTTTTT
D gene: .
J gene: TRBJ2-2
clone size: .
V gene: TRBV25-1

CDR3 protein: CASSFGQGAGYTF
CDR3 DNA: TGCGCCAGCAGCTTTGGACAGGGCGCTGGCTACACCTTC
D gene: TRBD1
J gene: TRBJ1-2
clone size: .
V gene: TRBV5-1

CDR3 protein: CASSYPWIHNEQFF
CDR3 DNA: TGTGCCAGCAGTTACCCTTGGATCCACAATGAGCAGTTCTTC
D gene: .
J gene: TRBJ2-1
clone size: .
V gene: TRBV6-7

CDR3 protein: CATSSGTLGGYTF
CDR3 DNA: TGTGCCACCAGCAGCGGGACACTGGGTGGCTACACCTTC
D gene: .
J gene: TRBJ1-2
clone size: .
V gene: TRBV15

CDR3 protein: CASSRTGETQYF
CDR3 DNA: TGTGCCAGCAGCCGGACCGGAGAGACCCAGTACTTC
D gene: .
J gene: TRBJ2-5
clone size: .
V gene: TRBV11-3

CDR3 protein: CASSTGQDQPQHF
CDR3 DNA: TGTGCCAGCAGCACCGGACAGGATCAGCCCCAGCATTTT
D gene: TRBD1
J gene: TRBJ1-5
clone size: few
V gene: TRBV7-2